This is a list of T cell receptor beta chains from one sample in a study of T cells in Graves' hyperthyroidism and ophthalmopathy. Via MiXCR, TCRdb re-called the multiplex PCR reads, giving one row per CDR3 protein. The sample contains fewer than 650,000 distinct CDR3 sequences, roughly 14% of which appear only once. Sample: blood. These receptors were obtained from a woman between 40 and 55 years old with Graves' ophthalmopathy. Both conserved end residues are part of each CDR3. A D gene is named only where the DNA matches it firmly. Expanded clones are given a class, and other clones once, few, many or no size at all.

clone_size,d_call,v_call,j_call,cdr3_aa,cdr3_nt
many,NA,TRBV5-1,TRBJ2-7,CASSPGTPPREQYF,TGCGCCAGCAGCCCGGGGACCCCCCCCCGCGAGCAGTACTTC
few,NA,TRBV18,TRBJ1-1,CASSPEGGTEAFF,TGTGCCAGCTCACCAGAAGGGGGCACTGAAGCTTTCTTT
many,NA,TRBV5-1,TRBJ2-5,CASSSRGGNQETQYF,TGCGCCAGCAGCTCCAGGGGCGGGAACCAAGAGACCCAGTACTTC
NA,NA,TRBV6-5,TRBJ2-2,CASSYITGELFF,TGTGCCAGCAGTTATATAACCGGGGAGCTGTTTTTT
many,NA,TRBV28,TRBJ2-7,CASGLRDQYF,TGTGCCAGCGGCCTCAGGGATCAGTACTTC
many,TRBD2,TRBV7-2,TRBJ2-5,CASSLSTSGSQGTQYF,TGTGCCAGCAGCTTATCGACTAGCGGGTCCCAGGGGACCCAGTACTTC
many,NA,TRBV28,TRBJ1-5,CASSFLTADNQPQHF,TGTGCCAGCAGTTTTCTGACGGCAGACAATCAGCCCCAGCATTTT
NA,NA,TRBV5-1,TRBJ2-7,CASSPGHSGEQYF,TGCGCCAGCAGCCCGGGACATTCAGGGGAGCAGTACTTC
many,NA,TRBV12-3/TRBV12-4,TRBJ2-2,CASSFKKGGTGELFF,TGTGCCAGCAGTTTTAAGAAAGGGGGCACCGGGGAGCTGTTTTTT
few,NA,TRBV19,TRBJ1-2,CASSIDPARGQHYGYTF,TGTGCCAGTAGTATAGATCCTGCACGAGGACAACACTATGGCTACACCTTC
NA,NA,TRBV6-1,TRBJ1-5,CASSERGARYSNQPQHF,TGTGCCAGCAGTGAACGGGGGGCTCGATATAGCAATCAGCCCCAGCATTTT
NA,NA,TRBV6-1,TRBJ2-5,CATRDRPTQYF,TGTGCCACGCGGGACCGCCCGACCCAGTACTTC
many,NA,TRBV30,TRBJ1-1,CAWTGPPNTEAFF,TGTGCCTGGACAGGGCCCCCGAACACTGAAGCTTTCTTT
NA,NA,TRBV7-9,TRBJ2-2,CASSSPPPFNGELSF,TGTGCCAGCAGCTCACCTCCACCCTTCAACGGGGAGCTGTCTTTT
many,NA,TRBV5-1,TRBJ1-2,CASSLGGEFGYTF,TGCGCCAGCAGCTTGGGAGGGGAGTTTGGCTACACCTTC
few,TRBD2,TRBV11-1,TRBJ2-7,CASSSPGVGGVKSYEQYF,TGTGCCAGCAGCTCCCCCGGGGTTGGGGGGGTTAAATCCTACGAGCAGTACTTC
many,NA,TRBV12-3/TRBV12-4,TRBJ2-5,CASSLGRDETQYF,TGTGCCAGCAGCCTGGGCAGGGACGAGACCCAGTACTTC
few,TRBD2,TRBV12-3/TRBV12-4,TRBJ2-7,CASSLRLAGGVPYEQYF,TGTGCCAGCAGTTTAAGACTAGCGGGGGGGGTTCCCTACGAGCAGTACTTC
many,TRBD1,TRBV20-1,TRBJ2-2,CSAVQGAGTGELFF,TGCAGTGCAGTACAGGGGGCAGGCACCGGGGAGCTGTTTTTT
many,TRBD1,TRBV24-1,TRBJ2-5,CATSPGTAQETQYF,TGTGCCACCAGCCCCGGGACAGCCCAAGAGACCCAGTACTTC
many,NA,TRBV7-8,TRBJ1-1,CASSPQELWTEAFF,TGTGCCAGCAGCCCACAGGAGCTTTGGACTGAAGCTTTCTTT